This record covers a single TCR beta chain. This sample is drawn from a study of T-cell memory formation after mild COVID-19. The TCR alpha and TCR beta cDNA libraries, bearing sample barcodes and UMIs, were generated by 5'RACE using constant-segment primers. TCRdb re-derived calls from the 5' RACE reads in MiXCR, one entry per CDR3 protein. The data hold around 510,000 distinct CDR3 sequences, with about 22% observed a single time. Sequencing was carried out using PBMCs or a T cell subset sorted from them (not recorded which). The sequence came from an adult woman who had mild COVID-19 (a few samples of this study predate the infection). Cell type and time point are not known.

The CDR3 sequence is CASSLAKVANQPQHF. CDR3 bases: TGCGCCAGCAGCTTGGCTAAGGTCGCCAATCAGCCCCAGCATTTT. The chain combines TRBV5-1 with TRBJ1-5; D gene ambiguous. V shed 0 bases and J shed 3 bases, with 10 bases lying between them. Per germline, CDR1 SGHRS and CDR2 YFSETQ. The CDR3 contains 15 residues.